This T cell receptor beta chain was retrieved from a study of T cells after yellow fever vaccination. Study-level information: Preparation of the low-cell-number fractions used SMART-Seq v4 Ultra Low Input.

On this clonotype itself: Its matching antigen is unknown.

Germline V CDR1 and CDR2: SGHRS, YFSETQ. Trimming cost V 4 bases and J 4 bases, with 16 bases left between them. The CDR3 has 15 residues. Findings and limits, study-wide: Booster samples showed a return of most primary-vaccination clones (under 97% CD4, 88% CD8). The secondary response was weaker, and its peak arrived faster, on day 5 versus 15.

TCRdb re-analysed the 5' RACE reads in MiXCR, keeping a single row per CDR3 protein. The repertoire holds around 360,000 distinct CDR3 sequences, with roughly 11% as singletons. The TCR comes from a man younger than 35 who received the YFV17D yellow fever vaccine. The chain couples TRBV5-1 to TRBJ2-3; D is unclear. The sequenced sample was PBMCs, obtained on the day of the first yellow fever vaccination. This CDR3 is CASSLGHGLPDTQYF. The CDR3 bases are TGCGCCAGCAGCCTCGGTCATGGGTTACCAGATACGCAGTATTTT.